This is a list of T cell receptor beta chains from one sample in a study of identical twins. One entry per CDR3 protein, called by TCRdb with MiXCR from the 5' RACE reads. The sample has hundreds of thousands of distinct CDR3 sequences; roughly an eighth are singletons. The data were also submitted as part of a second study, on yellow fever vaccine responses in identical twins.

The sequenced material came from PBMCs. The receptors stem from a woman aged 18 to 35 in good health. Both conserved end residues are part of each CDR3. A D gene is named only where the DNA matches it firmly. For some rows the clone size is stated as once, few or many, or as a class when expanded; others skip it.

few	TRBV12-3/TRBV12-4	TRBD2	TRBJ2-1	TGTGCCAGCAGGCCTGTGGGGACTAGCGGGAGGGATGAGCAGTTCTTC	CASRPVGTSGRDEQFF
many	TRBV4-1	TRBD1	TRBJ1-2	TGCGCCAGCAGCCAGAGTTCTGAGACAGGGGTCGGCTACACCTTC	CASSQSSETGVGYTF
.	TRBV12-3/TRBV12-4	.	TRBJ1-1	TGTGCCATCTTTTCGGATGAGAACACTGAAGCTTTCTTT	CAIFSDENTEAFF
.	TRBV4-1	.	TRBJ2-2	TGCGCCAGCAGCCAAGGGCAGGGTATGGCCGGGGAGCTGTTTTTT	CASSQGQGMAGELFF
many	TRBV29-1	.	TRBJ1-5	TGCAGCGTTGAATCGTACAGGGCTCACGATCAGCCCCAGCATTTT	CSVESYRAHDQPQHF
few	TRBV7-7	TRBD2	TRBJ2-5	TGTGCCAGCAGCCCCCGACCGGGACTAGCGGGGGAAGAGACCCAGTACTTC	CASSPRPGLAGEETQYF
few	TRBV27	TRBD1	TRBJ2-7	TGTGCCAGCATCCGCCGGGACAGGGTCCCCTACGAGCAGTACTTC	CASIRRDRVPYEQYF
.	TRBV5-1	TRBD2	TRBJ2-3	TGCGCCAGCAGCGGGGGGACTAGCGGGAAGGCAGATACGCAGTATTTT	CASSGGTSGKADTQYF
few	TRBV12-3/TRBV12-4	.	TRBJ1-5	TGTGCCAGCAGTTTTGGAATAGAGATGGGATATAGCAATCAGCCCCAGCATTTT	CASSFGIEMGYSNQPQHF
.	TRBV12-3/TRBV12-4	.	TRBJ2-5	TGTGCCAGCAGTTTCATTCCGCAAGAGACCCAGTACTTC	CASSFIPQETQYF
many	TRBV20-1	.	TRBJ1-1	TGCAGTGCTCAGGGACCGGGCACTGAAGCTTTCTTT	CSAQGPGTEAFF
.	TRBV27	.	TRBJ2-5	TGTGCCAGCAGTTTACCTAGCGAAAACCAGGGAGAGACCCAGTACTTC	CASSLPSENQGETQYF
.	TRBV10-2	.	TRBJ2-7	TGCGCCACCGGACAGAGTTTCTACGAGCAGTACTTC	CATGQSFYEQYF
.	TRBV7-9	.	TRBJ2-3	TGTGCCAGCAGCCCCCCGGGACCAGTCACAGATACGCAGTATTTT	CASSPPGPVTDTQYF
.	TRBV2	.	TRBJ1-2	TGTGCCAGCAGTGTTGGTCAGCCCATCGCCTTC	CASSVGQPIAF